This T cell receptor beta chain was captured in a study of PD-1 blockade in classical Hodgkin lymphoma. Relapse after autologous stem cell transplantation occurred in every patient, and brentuximab vedotin exposure varied. From thawed PBMCs, magnetic negative selection was used to isolate the CD8+ T cells. Germline V gene lookup returns CDR1 MDHEN and CDR2 SYDVKM. CDR3 size: 18 residues. Germline trimming cut 0 bases from V and 2 bases from J; bases unmatched to any gene: 12. Some clones are missing from TCRdb's copy, which holds only in-frame ones; the method was immunoSEQ multiplex PCR. The table includes around 2,900 clones, roughly 60% detected once.

This receptor was obtained from a human donor with classical Hodgkin lymphoma. This chain uses TRBV28 with TRBJ1-2; the match to TRBD1 covers 7 bases. The sequencing used CD8+ T cells from blood, collected at baseline. The CDR3 reads CASSLWGTATPLNYGYTF. The CDR3, as DNA: TGTGCCAGCAGTTTATGGGGGACAGCCACACCACTCAACTATGGCTACACCTTC.